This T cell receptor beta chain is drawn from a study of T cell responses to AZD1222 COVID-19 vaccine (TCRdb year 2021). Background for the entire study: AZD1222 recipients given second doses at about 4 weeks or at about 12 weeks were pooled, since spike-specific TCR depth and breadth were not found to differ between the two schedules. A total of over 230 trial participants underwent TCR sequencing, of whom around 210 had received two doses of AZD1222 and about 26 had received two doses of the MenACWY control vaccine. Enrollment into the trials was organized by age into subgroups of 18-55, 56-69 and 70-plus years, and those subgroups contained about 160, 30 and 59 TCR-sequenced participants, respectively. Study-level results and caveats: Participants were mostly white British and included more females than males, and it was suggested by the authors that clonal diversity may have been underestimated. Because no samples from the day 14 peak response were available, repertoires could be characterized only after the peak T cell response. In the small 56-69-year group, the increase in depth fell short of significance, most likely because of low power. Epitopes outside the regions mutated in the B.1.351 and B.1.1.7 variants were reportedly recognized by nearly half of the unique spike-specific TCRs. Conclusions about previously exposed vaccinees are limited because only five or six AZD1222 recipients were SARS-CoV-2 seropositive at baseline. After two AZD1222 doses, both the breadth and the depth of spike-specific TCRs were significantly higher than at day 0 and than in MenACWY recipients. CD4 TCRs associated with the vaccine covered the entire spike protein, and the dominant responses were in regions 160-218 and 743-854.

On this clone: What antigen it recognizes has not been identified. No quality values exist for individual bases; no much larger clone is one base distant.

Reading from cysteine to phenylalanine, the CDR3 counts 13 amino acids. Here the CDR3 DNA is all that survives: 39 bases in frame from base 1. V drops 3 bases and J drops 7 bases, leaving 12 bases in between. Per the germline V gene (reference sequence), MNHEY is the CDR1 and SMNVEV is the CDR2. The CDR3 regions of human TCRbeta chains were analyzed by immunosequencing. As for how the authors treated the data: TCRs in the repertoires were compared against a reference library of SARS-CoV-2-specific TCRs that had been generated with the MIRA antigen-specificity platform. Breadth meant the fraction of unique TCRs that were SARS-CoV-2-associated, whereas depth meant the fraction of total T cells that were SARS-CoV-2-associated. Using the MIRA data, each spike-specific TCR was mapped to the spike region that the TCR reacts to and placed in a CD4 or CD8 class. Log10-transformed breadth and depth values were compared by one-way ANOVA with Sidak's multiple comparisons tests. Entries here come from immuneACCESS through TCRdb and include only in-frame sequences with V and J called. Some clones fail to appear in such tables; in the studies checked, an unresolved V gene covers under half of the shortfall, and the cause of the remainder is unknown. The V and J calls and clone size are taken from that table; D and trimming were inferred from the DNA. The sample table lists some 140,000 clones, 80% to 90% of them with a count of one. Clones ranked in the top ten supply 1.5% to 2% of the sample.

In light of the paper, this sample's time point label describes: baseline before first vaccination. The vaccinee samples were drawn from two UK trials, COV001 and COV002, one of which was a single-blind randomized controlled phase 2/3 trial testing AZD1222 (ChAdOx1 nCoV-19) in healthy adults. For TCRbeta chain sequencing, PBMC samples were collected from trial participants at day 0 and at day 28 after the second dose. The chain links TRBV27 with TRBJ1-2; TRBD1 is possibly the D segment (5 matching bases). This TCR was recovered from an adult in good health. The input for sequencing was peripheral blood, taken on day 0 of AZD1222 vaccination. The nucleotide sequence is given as TGTGCCAGCAGTTTCGGGTCCCAGGGTGGCTACACCTTC. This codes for CASSFGSQGGYTF.